A selection of T cell receptor beta chains follows, all from one sample in a study of blood T cells in healthy people across ages. One entry per CDR3 protein, called by TCRdb with MiXCR from the 5' RACE reads. The table has fewer than 650,000 distinct CDR3 sequences, about a quarter seen once. The data were also submitted as part of a second study, on T cells of mothers and their children.

The material sequenced was blood. The receptor source for this set is a boy younger than 10 in good health. Both conserved end residues are part of each CDR3. The order of the fields is V gene, J gene, D gene, clone size, CDR3 protein, CDR3 DNA. D genes are given only for firm matches. Clone size is not always given. Where it is, it says once, few, many or a class for expanded clones.

>TRBV2|TRBJ2-7|.|few
CASNAGLREQYF
TGTGCCAGCAATGCAGGGTTAAGGGAGCAGTACTTC
>TRBV5-1|TRBJ2-1|.|few
CASSLKVGSYNEQFF
TGCGCCAGCAGCTTGAAAGTGGGTTCCTACAATGAGCAGTTCTTC
>TRBV29-1|TRBJ1-3|.|few
CSATRGGSGNTIYF
TGCAGCGCCACCCGGGGGGGCTCTGGAAACACCATATATTTT
>TRBV29-1|TRBJ2-7|.|.
CSARRASEQYF
TGCAGCGCGCGCAGGGCGTCCGAGCAGTACTTC
>TRBV18|TRBJ2-3|.|many
CASSPDHTDTQYF
TGTGCCAGCTCACCCGACCACACAGATACGCAGTATTTT
>TRBV5-8|TRBJ2-5|TRBD2|few
CASTGTSGIQETQYF
TGTGCCAGCACCGGGACTAGCGGTATCCAAGAGACCCAGTACTTC
>TRBV10-1|TRBJ2-2|.|.
CASSESTRPTGELFF
TGCGCCAGCAGTGAGTCGACACGGCCCACCGGGGAGCTGTTTTTT
>TRBV5-1|TRBJ1-1|TRBD1|few
CASSPWTGGNTEAFF
TGCGCCAGCAGCCCATGGACAGGGGGGAACACTGAAGCTTTCTTT
>TRBV29-1|TRBJ1-2|.|few
CSVEGLAGNYGYTF
TGCAGCGTTGAAGGCCTGGCGGGCAACTATGGCTACACCTTC
>TRBV25-1|TRBJ2-1|.|.
CASSGQSYNEQFF
TGTGCCAGCAGTGGACAGAGCTACAATGAGCAGTTCTTC
>TRBV9|TRBJ2-7|.|.
CASSAAPVRGSEQYF
TGTGCCAGCAGCGCTGCTCCGGTTCGGGGATCCGAGCAGTACTTC
>TRBV7-6|TRBJ2-7|.|.
CASSRNIPGPIPPYEQYF
TGTGCCAGCAGCCGCAATATTCCGGGACCAATCCCACCATACGAGCAGTACTTC
>TRBV2|TRBJ2-4|.|.
CASSAGGLALIQYF
TGTGCCAGCAGTGCGGGGGGCCTAGCCCTCATTCAGTACTTC
>TRBV29-1|TRBJ1-2|.|few
CSVEGGQKNYGYTF
TGCAGCGTTGAAGGAGGACAGAAAAACTATGGCTACACCTTC
>TRBV9|TRBJ2-3|.|.
CASSVGGMAYSTDTQYF
TGTGCCAGCAGCGTAGGGGGAATGGCATATAGCACAGATACGCAGTATTTT
>TRBV5-5|TRBJ2-1|TRBD2|.
CATSLIAGGLRNEQFF
TGTGCCACCTCCCTAATAGCGGGAGGGTTGAGGAATGAGCAGTTCTTC
>TRBV6-1|TRBJ1-2|.|.
CASSMTGVTNYGYTF
TGTGCCAGCAGCATGACGGGGGTTACGAACTATGGCTACACCTTC
>TRBV7-9|TRBJ1-2|.|.
CASSPQEMYDYTF
TGTGCCAGCAGCCCACAGGAGATGTATGACTACACCTTC
>TRBV6-1|TRBJ1-5|.|.
CASNLSPGGNQPQHF
TGTGCCAGCAACCTGTCTCCTGGGGGCAATCAGCCCCAGCATTTT
>TRBV20-1|TRBJ1-1|.|.
CSARSVSDTEALF
TGCAGTGCTAGGAGCGTCTCCGACACTGAAGCTCTCTTT
>TRBV14|TRBJ1-2|.|.
CASSQETPGRGYTF
TGTGCCAGCAGCCAAGAAACCCCAGGGAGAGGCTACACCTTC
>TRBV10-3|TRBJ2-2|TRBD2|.
CAISGTSGGPNTGELFF
TGTGCCATCAGTGGGACTAGCGGGGGGCCGAACACCGGGGAGCTGTTTTTT
>TRBV11-2|TRBJ2-7|.|.
CASSLLGRWSYEQYF
TGTGCCAGCAGCTTATTGGGACGATGGTCCTACGAGCAGTACTTC
>TRBV5-1|TRBJ2-7|.|.
CASSLDPGSREQYF
TGCGCCAGCAGCTTGGATCCAGGGTCCCGCGAGCAGTACTTC
>TRBV12-5|TRBJ2-2|.|.
CASGLARDGPLRGTGELFF
TGTGCTAGTGGTTTGGCCCGGGACGGGCCTCTAAGGGGCACCGGGGAGCTGTTTTTT
>TRBV29-1|TRBJ2-6|.|.
CSVGQEHSGANVLTF
TGCAGCGTTGGGCAGGAGCACTCTGGGGCCAACGTCCTGACTTTC
>TRBV6-5|TRBJ1-4|TRBD1|few
CASSYGYGQGGEKLFF
TGTGCCAGCAGTTACGGATATGGACAGGGGGGTGAAAAACTGTTTTTT
>TRBV29-1|TRBJ2-7|.|.
CSGGWTYEQCF
TGCAGCGGGGGTTGGACCTACGAGCAGTGCTTC
>TRBV11-1|TRBJ2-6|.|few
CASSAILRGAANVLTF
TGTGCCAGCAGCGCGATCCTCAGGGGAGCGGCCAACGTCCTGACTTTC
>TRBV4-3|TRBJ2-1|.|.
CASSPDPENNEQFF
TGCGCCAGCAGCCCCGACCCGGAGAACAATGAGCAGTTCTTC
>TRBV29-1|TRBJ2-7|TRBD1|.
CSIVLQGSSYEQYF
TGCAGCATTGTCTTACAGGGGAGCTCCTACGAGCAGTACTTC
>TRBV6-2/TRBV6-3|TRBJ2-1|.|.
CASHGLNNEQFF
TGTGCCAGCCACGGACTAAACAATGAGCAGTTCTTC
>TRBV2|TRBJ2-4|.|.
CASSAQGAKNIQYF
TGTGCCAGCAGTGCCCAGGGGGCCAAAAACATTCAGTACTTC
>TRBV20-1|TRBJ2-7|.|.
CSARDLGQYEQYF
TGCAGTGCTAGAGATTTGGGACAATACGAGCAGTACTTC
>TRBV5-1|TRBJ2-1|TRBD2|.
CASSLAGGLGLAGNNEQFF
TGCGCCAGCAGCTTGGCAGGGGGTCTAGGACTAGCGGGAAACAATGAGCAGTTCTTC
>TRBV10-3|TRBJ2-1|.|few
CAISFDHQQDEQFF
TGTGCCATCAGTTTCGACCACCAACAGGATGAGCAGTTCTTC
>TRBV27|TRBJ2-5|TRBD1|few
CASRPGQGVFWQETQYF
TGTGCCAGCAGACCAGGACAGGGGGTTTTCTGGCAAGAGACCCAGTACTTC
>TRBV14|TRBJ2-5|.|.
CASSQDPVAETQYF
TGTGCCAGCAGCCAAGATCCGGTGGCGGAGACCCAGTACTTC
>TRBV15|TRBJ1-2|TRBD1|.
CATSTSYNRGRNYGYTF
TGTGCCACCAGCACCTCCTACAACAGGGGGAGGAACTATGGCTACACCTTC
>TRBV18|TRBJ2-1|.|once
CASSPRGFGVPSYNEQFF
TGTGCCAGCTCACCACGCGGTTTTGGGGTACCCTCCTACAATGAGCAGTTCTTC
>TRBV5-5|TRBJ1-3|.|.
CASSLQPVGTIYF
TGTGCCAGCAGCTTGCAACCGGTCGGCACCATATATTTT
>TRBV3-1|TRBJ1-1|.|.
CASSQAGQTKAFF
TGTGCCAGCAGCCAAGCCGGCCAGACGAAAGCTTTCTTT
>TRBV20-1|TRBJ2-4|.|.
CSAPTPGFKNIQYF
TGCAGTGCCCCAACTCCGGGATTTAAAAACATTCAGTACTTC
>TRBV13|TRBJ2-5|TRBD2|few
CASSESSGGARETQYF
TGTGCCAGCAGCGAATCTAGCGGGGGGGCCCGGGAGACCCAGTACTTC
>TRBV12-3/TRBV12-4|TRBJ2-5|.|.
CASSSDSGRGETQYF
TGTGCCAGCAGTTCAGACAGCGGGCGAGGAGAGACCCAGTACTTC
>TRBV29-1|TRBJ2-7|TRBD1|few
CSVAMRQGDYEQYF
TGCAGCGTTGCTATGCGACAGGGTGATTACGAGCAGTACTTC
>TRBV20-1|TRBJ2-7|.|few
CSARGGGLDEQYF
TGCAGTGCTAGAGGTGGAGGGTTAGACGAGCAGTACTTC